This TCR beta chain was retrieved from a study of Graves' ophthalmopathy and Graves' hyperthyroidism listed by TCRdb under 2018. At the level of the whole study: Stable hyperthyroidism was defined as no progression to ophthalmopathy within 18 months of follow-up. TCR beta repertoire signatures were used to distinguish Graves' ophthalmopathy from Graves' hyperthyroidism and to predict progression to ophthalmopathy. In total, approximately 130 blood samples were TCR-sequenced: approximately 40 ophthalmopathy, over 70 hyperthyroidism and roughly 17 hyperthyroidism-to-ophthalmopathy patients. To explore V-J signatures that separate ophthalmopathy from hyperthyroidism, a discovery set of around 97 patients was enrolled, consisting of roughly 45 with ophthalmopathy and 57 with stable hyperthyroidism. For independent validation, a separate cohort was made up of 18 hyperthyroidism patients plus 17 patients who later progressed from hyperthyroidism to ophthalmopathy. In a handful of hyperthyroidism patients, the T-cell repertoire of thyroid tissue was compared with the T-cell repertoire of blood. Following sample collection, hyperthyroidism patients were given methimazole at a starting dose of 30 mg daily, and ophthalmopathy patients were given high-dose intravenous methylprednisolone.

Inclusive of the bounding cysteine and phenylalanine, the CDR3 is 14 residues long. Only the CDR3 part of the read is kept: 42 bases, read in frame from the first base. Based on the germline V gene (reference sequence), the CDR1 and CDR2 sequences are SEHNR and FQNEAQ. Trimming at the junction amounts to 8 bases on V and 3 bases on J, and the germline ends lie 16 bases apart. For repertoire sequencing, TCR beta CDR3 regions were amplified from RNA transcripts. The first round was an RT-PCR using HTBI primers with the Qiagen OneStep RT-PCR kit, and this first round was followed by a second-round multiplex PCR, then size selection and purification. Libraries were sequenced paired-end with 100 bp reads on an Illumina HiSeq2000. The original methods were these. SOAPnuke was used to process the reads, removing any read that contained adapters or uncalled bases, had a mean Phred below 15, or lacked an exact match to the constant primer or identifier. High-quality paired reads were merged with COPE v1.2.5. Each unique nucleotide sequence was treated as a clonotype, and MiTCR v1.1 was used to align the clonotypes to the IMGT TRB V, D and J references. The analysis was limited to V-J combinations with a frequency above 0.0001, which together covered 99.2% of repertoires. For each V-J combination, a TCR clonal expansion and chaos score was defined as the ratio of F50 clonal expansion to chaos observed in the TCRdist matrix. Welch's t-statistics and random forest were used to narrow the features down to approximately twelve V-J combinations, which were then fed into a naive Bayes classifier. Thyroid-blood repertoire similarity was quantified with the Morisita-Horn index. TCRdb ran its own pipeline on the public reads, namely fastp trimming at Q25 and MiXCR clone calling, and kept in-frame beta chains. Each record represents a unique CDR3 protein, reported with the most common genes and DNA among its rows. What appears here as the V and J calls and clone size reflects TCRdb's work, not the paper's. The sample table lists 1 million to 1.3 million distinct CDR3 sequences, 35% to 45% of them with a count of one. The ten largest account for 11% of the sample.

Hyperthyroidism patients were newly diagnosed, with disease duration under 2 months, and aged 18 to 65 years. Anyone with other autoimmune diseases, uncontrolled infections, pregnancy or lactation was excluded from the study. Diagnosis relied on clinical symptoms, serum thyroxine, TRAb, thyroid ultrasound and orbital computed tomography. Total RNA was extracted using Trizol reagent, and RNA quality was checked on an Agilent 2100 Bioanalyzer. This clonotype showed up many times. Its antigen is currently not known. No base qualities exist here, and no much larger clone lies one base off it. Results and caveats for the whole study, not just this receptor: The 13-signature model separated ophthalmopathy from stable hyperthyroidism with roughly 90% sensitivity and 81.08% specificity in cross-validation, and 80%/75% in the test set. In validation, the model predicted ophthalmopathy progression with 55% to 71% sensitivity and approximately 75% specificity; approximately 12 predicted patients were CT-confirmed with GO in a median of around 6 months. Sample size was not predetermined statistically, and investigators were not blinded to group allocation. Most of the expanded thyroid clonotypes with a frequency above 0.001 were also detected in blood, and it was suggested that the thyroid immune response may be reflected by blood repertoires.

The chain is encoded by TRBV7-9 joined to TRBJ2-5; the D gene is possibly TRBD1 or TRBD2, with 6 bases matching each. The sample taken for sequencing was peripheral blood or thyroid tissue (not recorded which). The sequence was collected from an adult man with Graves' hyperthyroidism. The nucleotide sequence reads TGTGCCAGCCTATCAATGGGGGGCGAAGAGACCCAGTACTTC. Its protein is CASLSMGGEETQYF.